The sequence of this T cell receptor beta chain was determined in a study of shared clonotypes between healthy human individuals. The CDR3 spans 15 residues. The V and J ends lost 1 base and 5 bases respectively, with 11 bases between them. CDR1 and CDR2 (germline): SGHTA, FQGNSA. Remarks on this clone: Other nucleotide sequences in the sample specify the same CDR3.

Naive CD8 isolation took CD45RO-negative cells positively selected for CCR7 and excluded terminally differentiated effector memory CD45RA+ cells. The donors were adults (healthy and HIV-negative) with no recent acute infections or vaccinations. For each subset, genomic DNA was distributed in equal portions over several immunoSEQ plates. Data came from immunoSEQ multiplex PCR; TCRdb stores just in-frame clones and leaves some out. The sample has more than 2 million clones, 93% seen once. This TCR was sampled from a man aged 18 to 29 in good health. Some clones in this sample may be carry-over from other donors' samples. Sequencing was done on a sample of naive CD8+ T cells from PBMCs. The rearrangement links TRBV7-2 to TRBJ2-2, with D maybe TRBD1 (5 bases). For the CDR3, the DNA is TGTGCCAGCAGCTTAGTGGCAGGGCGTACCGGGGAGCTGTTTTTT. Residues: CASSLVAGRTGELFF.